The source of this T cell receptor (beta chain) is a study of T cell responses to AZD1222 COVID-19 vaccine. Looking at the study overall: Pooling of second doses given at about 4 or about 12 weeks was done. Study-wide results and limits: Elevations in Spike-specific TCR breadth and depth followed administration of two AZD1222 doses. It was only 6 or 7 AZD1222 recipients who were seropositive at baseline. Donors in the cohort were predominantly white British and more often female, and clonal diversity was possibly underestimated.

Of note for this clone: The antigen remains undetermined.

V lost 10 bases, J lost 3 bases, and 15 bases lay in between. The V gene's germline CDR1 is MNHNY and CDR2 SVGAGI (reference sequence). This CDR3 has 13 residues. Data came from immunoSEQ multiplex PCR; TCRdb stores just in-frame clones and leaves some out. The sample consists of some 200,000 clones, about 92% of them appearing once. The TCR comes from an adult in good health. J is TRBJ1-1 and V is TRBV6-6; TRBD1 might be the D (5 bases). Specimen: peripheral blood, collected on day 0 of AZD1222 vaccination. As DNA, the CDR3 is TGTGCCACCAGGCAGGGTAGGGACACTGAAGCTTTCTTT. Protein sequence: CATRQGRDTEAFF.